This T cell receptor beta chain was profiled in a study of response to subunit inactivated influenza vaccine. The CDR3 sequence is 16 residues long. The germline gives CDR1 LGHDT, CDR2 YNNKEL (reference sequence). Trimming at V came to 1 base and at J to 2 bases, leaving 4 bases not matched to a gene. TCRdb processed the RT-PCR reads anew with MiXCR; each CDR3 protein has one entry. The sample lists more than 700,000 distinct CDR3 sequences; roughly 20% were seen once. This clonotype occurred a few times. The rearrangement joins TRBV3-1 to TRBJ2-7; 11 bases map to TRBD2. Sequences were derived from PBMCs from blood, sampled 5 days after vaccination. The receptor was isolated from a man between 45 and 60 years old who received an inactivated influenza vaccine. CDR3 DNA sequence: TGTGCCAGCAGCCAAGCGGGGACTAGCGGAGCCTACGAGCAGTACTTC. Its protein is CASSQAGTSGAYEQYF.